These T cell receptor beta chains were read from a single sample in a study of type 1 and type 2 diabetes patients. TCRdb reanalysed the multiplex PCR reads using MiXCR and keeps one entry per CDR3 protein. This repertoire shows 270,000 or so distinct CDR3 sequences, 45% to 60% found once; its top ten account for roughly an eighth. The sample taken for sequencing was peripheral blood mononuclear cells (PBMCs). The receptors were sampled from a man younger than 35 with type 2 diabetes. Each CDR3 is given with its conserved first and last residue. The order of the fields is J gene, clone size, V gene, CDR3 length, D gene, CDR3 DNA, CDR3 protein. D genes are given only for firm matches. Not every row has a clone size; where given, it reads once, few, many or a size class.

TRBJ2-5,few,TRBV7-2,15,-,TGTGCCAGCAGGCTAGGCACAAGGGGCGGAGAGACCCAGTACTTC,CASRLGTRGGETQYF
TRBJ2-3,few,TRBV7-2,12,-,TGTGCCAGCAGCTTAGGGTGGAATACGCAGTTTTTT,CASSLGWNTQFF
TRBJ1-1,few,TRBV19,18,TRBD1,TGTGCCAGTAGTACCGACGGGACAGGCTTACGTCTGAACACTGAAGCTTTCTTT,CASSTDGTGLRLNTEAFF
TRBJ1-1,-,TRBV10-1,12,-,TGCGCCAGCAGCGCCGGGTTCGGTGAAGCTTTCTTT,CASSAGFGEAFF
TRBJ1-3,-,TRBV29-1,14,-,TGCAGCGTTGGTTTGGGGCAGGCGGGAAACACCATATATTTT,CSVGLGQAGNTIYF
TRBJ1-1,-,TRBV7-2,14,-,TGCGCCAGCACCTCTTTAGACAAGCCCACTGAAGCTTTCTTT,CASTSLDKPTEAFF
TRBJ2-1,-,TRBV7-1,15,-,TGTGCCAGCAGCCCCCGGATTCTTGACTACAATGAGCAGTTCTTC,CASSPRILDYNEQFF
TRBJ2-5,few,TRBV30,14,TRBD1,TGTGCCTGTTCGGTGAGAGGGGGCGAAGAGACCCAGTACTTC,CACSVRGGEETQYF
TRBJ2-7,few,TRBV27,14,TRBD2,TGTGCCAGCAGTTATAGCGGGGTGGCCTACGAGCAGTACTTC,CASSYSGVAYEQYF
TRBJ2-2,few,TRBV27,15,-,TGTGCCAGCAGTTTAGCCCGGGGCTACACCGGGGAGCTGTTTTTT,CASSLARGYTGELFF
TRBJ2-5,-,TRBV29-1,16,-,TGCAGCGTTGAAGATCGGGGGCAGGGGCCTATCGGGACCCAGTACTTC,CSVEDRGQGPIGTQYF
TRBJ1-5,-,TRBV19,14,-,TGTGCCAGTAGTATAGTTGGGGGTCGGCAGCCCCAGCATTTT,CASSIVGGRQPQHF
TRBJ2-2,-,TRBV12-3/TRBV12-4,14,-,TGTGCCAGCAGCCCTTTAGTTGTGGCCGGGGAGCTGTTTTTT,CASSPLVVAGELFF
TRBJ2-5,-,TRBV30,13,-,TGTGCCTGGAGTCGAGGGTACCAAGAGACCCAGTACTTC,CAWSRGYQETQYF
TRBJ1-5,-,TRBV10-3,13,TRBD1,TGTGCCATCAGAGAGGGGGCTAATCAGCCCCAGCATTTT,CAIREGANQPQHF
TRBJ2-1,-,TRBV6-1,15,TRBD2,TGTGCCAGCAGGAGGACTAGCGGGACTCTGCATGAGCAGTTCTTC,CASRRTSGTLHEQFF
TRBJ2-7,few,TRBV6-5,14,TRBD2,TGTGCCAGCGGGTTAGCGGGGAGCTCCTACGAGCAGTACTTC,CASGLAGSSYEQYF
TRBJ1-1,-,TRBV12-3/TRBV12-4,13,-,TGTGCCAGCAGTTGGGGGTGGAACACTGAAGCTTTCTTT,CASSWGWNTEAFF
TRBJ2-7,few,TRBV28,13,TRBD2,TGTGCCAGCAGGACTAGCGCATCCTACGAGCAGTACTTC,CASRTSASYEQYF
TRBJ1-6,-,TRBV20-1,15,-,TGCAGTGCTAGAGATCACGGGGTTCGAAATTCACCCCTCCACTTT,CSARDHGVRNSPLHF
TRBJ1-6,few,TRBV5-6,12,-,TGTGCCAGCAGCTACAGGTTTTCACCCCTCCACTTT,CASSYRFSPLHF
TRBJ1-5,-,TRBV6-5,16,-,TGTGCCAGCAGAACAGGGATAGGTATAGGCAATCAGCCCCAGCATTTT,CASRTGIGIGNQPQHF
TRBJ2-7,-,TRBV15,15,-,TGTGCCACCAGTCCCCGAAGGGGGACTTCCTACGAGCAGTACTTC,CATSPRRGTSYEQYF
TRBJ2-7,once,TRBV7-2,14,-,TGTGCCAGCACTGGACGGACTGAGTCCTACGAGCAGTACTTC,CASTGRTESYEQYF
TRBJ2-1,-,TRBV30,19,TRBD2,TGTGCCTGGAGAATGCCGGGACTAGCGGGAGGGAAGTTCCTCAATGAGCAGTTCTTC,CAWRMPGLAGGKFLNEQFF
TRBJ2-1,-,TRBV6-6,14,TRBD2,TGTGCCAGCAGTGTCGCGGGAGAATACAATGAGCAGTTCTTC,CASSVAGEYNEQFF
TRBJ1-5,-,TRBV18,15,TRBD1,TGTGCTAGCTCCCCGCTTGCTGACAGGGCCTCCCCCCAGCATTTT,CASSPLADRASPQHF
TRBJ1-1,-,TRBV29-1,12,TRBD1,TGCAGCGTTCAGGGGGAGCACACTGAAGCTTTCTTT,CSVQGEHTEAFF
TRBJ1-4,-,TRBV14,15,-,TGTGCCAGCAGCCCTGCCCGGGCCGCTAGGGAAAAACTGTTTTTT,CASSPARAAREKLFF
TRBJ1-4,-,TRBV4-3,15,-,TGCGCCAGCAGCCAAGATGATGGGGCGAATGAAAAACTGTTTTTT,CASSQDDGANEKLFF
TRBJ2-7,many,TRBV20-1,12,-,TGCAGTGCTAGCGAGGACCTCTACGAGCAGTACTTC,CSASEDLYEQYF
TRBJ2-7,-,TRBV6-6,14,-,TGTGCCAGCAGAGTGACCGCAAGCTCCTACGAGCAGTACTTC,CASRVTASSYEQYF
TRBJ1-2,-,TRBV15,16,TRBD1,TGTGCCACCAAGGTCGCCCGGGACAGCCGAGATTATGGCTACACCTTC,CATKVARDSRDYGYTF
TRBJ2-7,-,TRBV4-3,14,TRBD1,TGCGCCAGCAGCCAATTCCGACAGGGCAGCGAGCAGTACTTC,CASSQFRQGSEQYF
TRBJ2-3,-,TRBV9,15,-,TGTGCCAGCAGCGTAGACAGGGGGGGATTGGATACGCAGTATTTT,CASSVDRGGLDTQYF
TRBJ1-5,-,TRBV30,15,-,TGTGCCTGGAGTGTAGGACAAATCGAAAGTCAGCCCCAGCATTTT,CAWSVGQIESQPQHF
TRBJ2-1,-,TRBV29-1,14,TRBD2,TGCAGCGTACCCCTAGCGGGAGTAAGAAATGAGCAGTTCTTC,CSVPLAGVRNEQFF
TRBJ2-1,few,TRBV30,18,-,TGTGCCTGGAGTCCCACAGTGGGTGGGGGACCGACTTACAATGAGCAGTTCTTC,CAWSPTVGGGPTYNEQFF
TRBJ2-7,many,TRBV19,14,TRBD1,TGTGCCAGTAGCGGACAGGGGCCGTCCTACGAGCAGTACTTC,CASSGQGPSYEQYF
TRBJ2-5,once,TRBV19,15,-,TGTGCCAGTAGTCAGGACGGGACGTACCAAGAGACCCAGTACTTC,CASSQDGTYQETQYF
TRBJ2-7,-,TRBV27,10,TRBD2,TGTGCCGGGGGGGGGTACGAGCAGTACTTC,CAGGGYEQYF
TRBJ2-2,few,TRBV10-1,13,-,TGCGCCAGCACAGCTAGCATCGGCGGGGAGCTGTTTTTT,CASTASIGGELFF
TRBJ2-7,-,TRBV13,16,-,TGTGCCAGCAGCCTAGAGGGAGGCTCCAACTCCTACGAGCAGTACTTC,CASSLEGGSNSYEQYF
TRBJ2-6,many,TRBV15,17,-,TGTGCCACCAGCAGAGGTTTCGGGGGAACTGGGGCCAACGTCCTGACTTTC,CATSRGFGGTGANVLTF
TRBJ1-1,-,TRBV29-1,13,TRBD1,TGCAGCGTACTGTGGGACAGTAGAACTGAAGCTTTCTTT,CSVLWDSRTEAFF
TRBJ1-2,many,TRBV2,15,-,TGTGCCAGCGAAGATGGACTCCGGGACGGTTATGGCTACACCTTC,CASEDGLRDGYGYTF
TRBJ1-2,-,TRBV10-3,12,-,TGTGCCATCAGTGCCGGACAGTTTGGCTACACCTTC,CAISAGQFGYTF
TRBJ2-7,-,TRBV5-1,13,-,TGCGCCAGCAGCTTGGAGCAGTCCTACGAGCAGTACTTC,CASSLEQSYEQYF
TRBJ2-1,-,TRBV12-3/TRBV12-4,12,-,TGTGCCAGCAGTCCACCTACTTGGGCCCAGTTCTTC,CASSPPTWAQFF
TRBJ2-1,-,TRBV5-1,15,-,TGCGCCAGCAGCTTGAGCCTACTCTCCTACAATGAGCAGTTCTTC,CASSLSLLSYNEQFF
TRBJ2-7,-,TRBV7-6,13,-,TGTGCCAGCAGCTTATCCCCCCCCTACGAGCAGTACTTC,CASSLSPPYEQYF
TRBJ2-6,-,TRBV2,15,TRBD1,TGTGCCAGCACCCCAGGGACAGCTGGGGCCAACGTCCTGACTTTC,CASTPGTAGANVLTF
TRBJ1-2,-,TRBV19,17,TRBD1,TGTGCCAGTAGTCATAAACCGCCGGGACAGGGATTTTTTGGCTACACCTTC,CASSHKPPGQGFFGYTF
TRBJ1-1,-,TRBV19,12,-,TGTGCCAGTAGTATTGGACTTTACGAAGCTTTCTTT,CASSIGLYEAFF
TRBJ1-6,-,TRBV6-6,15,-,TGTGCCAGCAGTTACGGCGGGCAGGTTAATTCACCCCTCCACTTT,CASSYGGQVNSPLHF